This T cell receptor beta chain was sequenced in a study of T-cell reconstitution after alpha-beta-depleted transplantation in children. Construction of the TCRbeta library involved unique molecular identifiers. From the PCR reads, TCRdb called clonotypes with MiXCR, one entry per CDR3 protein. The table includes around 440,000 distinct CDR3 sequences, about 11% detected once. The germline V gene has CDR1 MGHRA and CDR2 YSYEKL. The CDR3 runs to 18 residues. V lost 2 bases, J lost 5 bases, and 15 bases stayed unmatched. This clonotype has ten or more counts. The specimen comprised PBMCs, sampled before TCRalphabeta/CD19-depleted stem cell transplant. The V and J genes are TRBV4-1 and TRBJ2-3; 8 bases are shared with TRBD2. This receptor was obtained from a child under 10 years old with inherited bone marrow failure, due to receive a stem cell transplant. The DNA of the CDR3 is TGCGCCAGCAGCCAATACCCCCGGAGCGGGAGTGGGTTAGATACGCAGTATTTT. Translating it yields CASSQYPRSGSGLDTQYF.